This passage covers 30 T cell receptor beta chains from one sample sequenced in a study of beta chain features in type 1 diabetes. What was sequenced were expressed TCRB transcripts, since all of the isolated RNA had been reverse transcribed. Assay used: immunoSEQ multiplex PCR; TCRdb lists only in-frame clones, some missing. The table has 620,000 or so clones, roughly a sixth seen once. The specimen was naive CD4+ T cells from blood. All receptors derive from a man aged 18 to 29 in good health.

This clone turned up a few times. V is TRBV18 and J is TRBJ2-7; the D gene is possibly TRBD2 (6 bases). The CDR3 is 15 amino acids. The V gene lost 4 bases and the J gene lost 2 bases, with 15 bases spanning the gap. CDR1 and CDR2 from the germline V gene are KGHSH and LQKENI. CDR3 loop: CASSLGLSGAYEQYF. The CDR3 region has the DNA TGTGCCAGCTCACTTGGACTATCGGGGGCCTACGAGCAGTACTTC. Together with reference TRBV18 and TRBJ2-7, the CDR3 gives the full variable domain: NAGVMQNPRHLVRRRGQEARLRCSPMKGHSHVYWYRQLPEEGLKFMVYLQKENIIDESGMPKERFSAEFPKEGPSILRIQQVVRGDSAAYFCASSLGLSGAYEQYFGPGTRLTVT.

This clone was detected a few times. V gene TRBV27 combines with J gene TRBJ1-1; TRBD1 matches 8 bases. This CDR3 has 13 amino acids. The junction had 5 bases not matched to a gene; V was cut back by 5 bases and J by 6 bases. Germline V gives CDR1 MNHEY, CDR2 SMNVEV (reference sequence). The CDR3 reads CASSGQGLAEAFF. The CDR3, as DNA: TGTGCCAGCAGTGGACAGGGTTTGGCTGAAGCTTTCTTT.

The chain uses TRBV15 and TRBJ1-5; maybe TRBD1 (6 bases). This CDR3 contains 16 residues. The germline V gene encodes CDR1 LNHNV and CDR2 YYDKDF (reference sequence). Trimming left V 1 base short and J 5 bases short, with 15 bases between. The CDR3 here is CATSRVTDRKDQPQHF. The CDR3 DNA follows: TGTGCCACCAGCAGAGTTACTGACAGGAAAGATCAGCCCCAGCATTTT.

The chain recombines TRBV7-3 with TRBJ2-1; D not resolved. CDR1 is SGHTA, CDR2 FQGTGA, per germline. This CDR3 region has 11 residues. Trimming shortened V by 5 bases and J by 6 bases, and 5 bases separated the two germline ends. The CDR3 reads CASSTTNEQFF. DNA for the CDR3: TGTGCCAGCAGCACCACCAATGAGCAGTTCTTC.

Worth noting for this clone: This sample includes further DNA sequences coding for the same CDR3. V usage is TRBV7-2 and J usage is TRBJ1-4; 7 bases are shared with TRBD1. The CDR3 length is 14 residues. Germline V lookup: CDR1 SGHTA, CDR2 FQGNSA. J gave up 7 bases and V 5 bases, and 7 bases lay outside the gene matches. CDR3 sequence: CASSLDRVGEKLFF. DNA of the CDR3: TGTGCCAGCAGCCTAGACAGGGTTGGTGAAAAACTGTTTTTT.

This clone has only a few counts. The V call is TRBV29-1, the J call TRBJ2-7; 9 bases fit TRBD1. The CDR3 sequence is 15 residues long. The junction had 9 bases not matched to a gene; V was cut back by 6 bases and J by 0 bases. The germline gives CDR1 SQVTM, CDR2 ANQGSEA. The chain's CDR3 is CSVWPRDRVSYEQYF. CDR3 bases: TGCAGCGTGTGGCCCCGGGACAGGGTCTCCTACGAGCAGTACTTC.

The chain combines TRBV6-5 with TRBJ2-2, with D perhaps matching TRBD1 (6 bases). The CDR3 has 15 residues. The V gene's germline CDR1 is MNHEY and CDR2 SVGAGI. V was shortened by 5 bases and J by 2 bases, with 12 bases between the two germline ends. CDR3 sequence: CASSTRTVNTGELFF. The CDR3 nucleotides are TGTGCCAGCAGTACTCGGACAGTCAACACCGGGGAGCTGTTTTTT.

DNA of the CDR3: TGTGCCAGCAGTGGGGACAGTTACAATCAGCCCCAGCATTTT. Translation: CASSGDSYNQPQHF. The J gene is TRBJ1-5, the V gene TRBV2, with TRBD1 matching over 7 bases. Trimming cost V 4 bases and J 3 bases; bases outside gene matches: 3. From germline, CDR1 is SNHLY and CDR2 FYNNEI. The CDR3 loop spans 14 amino acids. Full variable domain (rest looked up from reference TRBV2 and TRBJ1-5): EPEVTQTPSHQVTQMGQEVILRCVPISNHLYFYWYRQILGQKVEFLVSFYNNEISEKSEIFDDQFSVERPDGSNFTLKIRSTKLEDSAMYFCASSGDSYNQPQHFGDGTRLSIL.

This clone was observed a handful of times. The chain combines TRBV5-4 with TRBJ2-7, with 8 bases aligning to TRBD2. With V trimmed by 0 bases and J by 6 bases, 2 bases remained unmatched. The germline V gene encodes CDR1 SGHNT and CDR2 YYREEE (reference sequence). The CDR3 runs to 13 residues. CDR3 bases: TGTGCCAGCAGCTTGGGACTAGCGCCCGAGCAGTACTTC. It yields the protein CASSLGLAPEQYF.

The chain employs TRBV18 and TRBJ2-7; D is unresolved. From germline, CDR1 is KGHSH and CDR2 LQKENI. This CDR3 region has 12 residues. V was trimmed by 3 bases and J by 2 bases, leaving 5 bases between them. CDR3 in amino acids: CASSPYTYEQYF. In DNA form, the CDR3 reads TGTGCCAGCTCACCTTATACCTACGAGCAGTACTTC. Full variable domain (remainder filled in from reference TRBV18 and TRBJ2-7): NAGVMQNPRHLVRRRGQEARLRCSPMKGHSHVYWYRQLPEEGLKFMVYLQKENIIDESGMPKERFSAEFPKEGPSILRIQQVVRGDSAAYFCASSPYTYEQYFGPGTRLTVT.

CDR3 nucleotides: TGTGCCAGCAGCTTAGCCAGGGCCACCACAGATACGCAGTATTTT. Its protein product is CASSLARATTDTQYF. This sequence joins TRBV7-9 and TRBJ2-3; D might be TRBD1 (5 bases). The germline V and J ends were trimmed by 0 bases and 2 bases, with 9 bases remaining between them. This CDR3 region has 15 residues. Germline CDR1 and CDR2: SEHNR and FQNEAQ (reference sequence).

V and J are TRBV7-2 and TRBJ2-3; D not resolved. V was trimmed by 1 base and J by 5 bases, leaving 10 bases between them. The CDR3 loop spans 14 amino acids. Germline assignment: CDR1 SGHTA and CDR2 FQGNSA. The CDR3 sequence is CASSLGFPKDTQYF. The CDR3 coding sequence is TGTGCCAGCAGCTTAGGGTTCCCCAAAGATACGCAGTATTTT.

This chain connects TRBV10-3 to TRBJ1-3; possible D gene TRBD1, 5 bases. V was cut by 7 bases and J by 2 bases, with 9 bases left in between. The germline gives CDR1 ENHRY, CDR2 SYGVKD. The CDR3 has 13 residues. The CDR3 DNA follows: TGTGCCATCAAACCGGGGGCTGGAAACACCATATATTTT. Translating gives CAIKPGAGNTIYF.

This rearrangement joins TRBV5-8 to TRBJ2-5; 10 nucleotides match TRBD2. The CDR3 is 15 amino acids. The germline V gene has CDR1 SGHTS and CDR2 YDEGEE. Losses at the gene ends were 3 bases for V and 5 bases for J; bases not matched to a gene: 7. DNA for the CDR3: TGTGCCAGCAGCTGGCTAGCGGGAGTACGGGAGACCCAGTACTTC. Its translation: CASSWLAGVRETQYF.

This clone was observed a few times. CDR3 loop: CATQRGSLSGNTIYF. The CDR3, as DNA: TGTGCCACCCAACGAGGATCACTCTCTGGAAACACCATATATTTT. The rearrangement uses TRBV19 and TRBJ1-3; D gene ambiguous. Germline CDR1 and CDR2: LNHDA and SQIVND (reference sequence). The CDR3 spans 15 residues. V was shortened by 10 bases and J by 0 bases, with 16 bases between the two germline ends.

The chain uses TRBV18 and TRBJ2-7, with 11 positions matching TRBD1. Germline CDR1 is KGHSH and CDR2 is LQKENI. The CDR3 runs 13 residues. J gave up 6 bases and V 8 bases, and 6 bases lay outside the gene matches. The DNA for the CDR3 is TGTGCCAGCGCCGGGACAGGGGGGGGCGAGCAGTACTTC. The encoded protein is CASAGTGGGEQYF.

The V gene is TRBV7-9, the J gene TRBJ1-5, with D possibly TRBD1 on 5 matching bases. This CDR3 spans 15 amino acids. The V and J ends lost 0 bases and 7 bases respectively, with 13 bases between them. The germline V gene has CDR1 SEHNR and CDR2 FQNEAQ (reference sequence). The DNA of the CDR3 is TGTGCCAGCAGCTTAGCGTCAGGGAAAGGCCAGCCCCAGCATTTT. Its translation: CASSLASGKGQPQHF. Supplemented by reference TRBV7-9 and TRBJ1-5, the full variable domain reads DTGVSQNPRHKITKRGQNVTFRCDPISEHNRLYWYRQTLGQGPEFLTYFQNEAQLEKSRLLSDRFSAERPKGSFSTLEIQRTEQGDSAMYLCASSLASGKGQPQHFGDGTRLSIL.

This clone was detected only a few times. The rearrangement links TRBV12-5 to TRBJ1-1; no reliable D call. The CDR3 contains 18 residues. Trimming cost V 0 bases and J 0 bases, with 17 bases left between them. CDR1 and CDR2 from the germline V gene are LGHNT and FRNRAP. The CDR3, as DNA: TGTGCTAGTGGTTTGGTACTGGGCAGAGCTTCCATGAACACTGAAGCTTTCTTT. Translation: CASGLVLGRASMNTEAFF.

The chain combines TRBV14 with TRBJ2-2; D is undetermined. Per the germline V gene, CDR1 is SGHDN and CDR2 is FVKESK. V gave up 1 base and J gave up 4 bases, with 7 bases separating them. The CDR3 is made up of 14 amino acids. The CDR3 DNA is TGTGCCAGCAGCCAAGTAAGGGCCACCGGGGAGCTGTTTTTT. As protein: CASSQVRATGELFF. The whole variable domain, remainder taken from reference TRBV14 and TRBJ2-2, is EAGVTQFPSHSVIEKGQTVTLRCDPISGHDNLYWYRRVMGKEIKFLLHFVKESKQDESGMPNNRFLAERTGGTYSTLKVQPAELEDSGVYFCASSQVRATGELFFGEGSRLTVL.

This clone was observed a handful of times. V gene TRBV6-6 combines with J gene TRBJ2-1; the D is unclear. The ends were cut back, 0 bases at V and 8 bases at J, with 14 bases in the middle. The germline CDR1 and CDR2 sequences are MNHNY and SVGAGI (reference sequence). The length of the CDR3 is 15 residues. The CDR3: CASSYSPLPSDEQFF. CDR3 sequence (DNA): TGTGCCAGCAGTTACTCCCCTCTCCCCTCGGATGAGCAGTTCTTC.

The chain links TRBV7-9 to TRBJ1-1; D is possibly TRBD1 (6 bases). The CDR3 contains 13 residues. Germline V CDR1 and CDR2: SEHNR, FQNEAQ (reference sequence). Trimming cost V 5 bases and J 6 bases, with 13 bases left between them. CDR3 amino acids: CASSQTGWAEAFF. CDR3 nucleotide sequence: TGTGCCAGCAGCCAGACAGGTTGGGCTGAAGCTTTCTTT.

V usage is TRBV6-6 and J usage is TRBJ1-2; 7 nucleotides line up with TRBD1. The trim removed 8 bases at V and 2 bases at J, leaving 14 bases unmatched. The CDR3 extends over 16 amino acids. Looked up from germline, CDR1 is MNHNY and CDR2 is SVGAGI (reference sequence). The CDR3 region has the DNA TGTGCCAGCCGACCGTTGGGACAGCCAGCGAACTATGGCTACACCTTC. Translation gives CASRPLGQPANYGYTF.

CDR3 nucleotides: TGTGCCAGCAGCCCCACCAAGGGAGGCTACACCTTC. It specifies CASSPTKGGYTF. V and J are TRBV4-2 and TRBJ1-2; D gene ambiguous. The germline V gene encodes CDR1 LGHNA and CDR2 YNFKEQ. Trimming stripped 4 bases from V and 8 bases from J, with 11 bases between. This CDR3 contains 12 residues.

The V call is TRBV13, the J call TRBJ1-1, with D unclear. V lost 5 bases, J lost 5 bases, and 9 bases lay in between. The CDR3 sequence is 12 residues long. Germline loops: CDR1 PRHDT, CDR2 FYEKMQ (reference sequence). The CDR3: CASSTVPTEAFF. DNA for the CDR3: TGTGCCAGCAGCACGGTACCAACTGAAGCTTTCTTT. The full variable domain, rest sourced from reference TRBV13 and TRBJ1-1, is AAGVIQSPRHLIKEKRETATLKCYPIPRHDTVYWYQQGPGQDPQFLISFYEKMQSDKGSIPDRFSAQQFSDYHSELNMSSLELGDSALYFCASSTVPTEAFFGQGTRLTVV.

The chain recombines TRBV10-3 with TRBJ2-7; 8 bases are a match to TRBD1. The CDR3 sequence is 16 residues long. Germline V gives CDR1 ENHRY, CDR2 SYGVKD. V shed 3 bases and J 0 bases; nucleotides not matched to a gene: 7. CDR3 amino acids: CAISDHRGESSYEQYF. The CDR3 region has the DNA TGTGCCATCAGTGACCACAGGGGGGAAAGCTCCTACGAGCAGTACTTC.

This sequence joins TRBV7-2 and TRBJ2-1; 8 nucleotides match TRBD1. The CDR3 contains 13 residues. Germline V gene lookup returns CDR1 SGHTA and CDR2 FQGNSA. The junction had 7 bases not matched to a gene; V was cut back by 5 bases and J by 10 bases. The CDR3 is CASSPRTGKEQFF. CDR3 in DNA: TGTGCCAGCAGCCCGCGGACAGGGAAGGAGCAGTTCTTC.

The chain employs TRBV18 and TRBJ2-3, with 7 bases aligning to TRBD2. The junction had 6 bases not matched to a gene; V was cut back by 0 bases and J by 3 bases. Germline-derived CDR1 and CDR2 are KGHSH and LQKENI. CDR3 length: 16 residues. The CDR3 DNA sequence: TGTGCCAGCTCACCACCGGCGGGAGCTACAACAGATACGCAGTATTTT. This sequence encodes CASSPPAGATTDTQYF.

This chain's CDR3 is CASSPSDRHTEAFF. Written as DNA, the CDR3 is TGTGCCAGCAGCCCCTCGGACAGGCACACTGAAGCTTTCTTT. The chain couples TRBV7-2 to TRBJ1-1; 7 nucleotides agree with TRBD1. The CDR3 consists of 14 residues. Trimming took 5 bases from V and 3 from J; bases not matched to a gene: 6. Looked up from germline, CDR1 is SGHTA and CDR2 is FQGNSA.

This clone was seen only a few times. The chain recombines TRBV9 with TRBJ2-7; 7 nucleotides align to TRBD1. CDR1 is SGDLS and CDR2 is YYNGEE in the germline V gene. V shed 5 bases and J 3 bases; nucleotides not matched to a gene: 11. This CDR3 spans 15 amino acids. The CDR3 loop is CASSAWDRNDYEQYF. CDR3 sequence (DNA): TGTGCCAGCAGTGCGTGGGACAGAAACGACTACGAGCAGTACTTC.

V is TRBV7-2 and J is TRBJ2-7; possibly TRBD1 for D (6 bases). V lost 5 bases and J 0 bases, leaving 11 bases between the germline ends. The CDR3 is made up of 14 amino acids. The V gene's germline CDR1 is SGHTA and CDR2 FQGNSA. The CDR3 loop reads CASSIDRYSYEQYF. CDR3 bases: TGTGCCAGCAGCATAGACAGGTACTCCTACGAGCAGTACTTC.